This T cell receptor beta chain emerged from a study of T cell repertoires in cytomegalovirus infection. Overall study: Through public TCR beta signatures, both CMV infection and matching HLA type were indicated.

Concerning this clonotype itself: Its antigen remains unknown.

V was clipped by 4 bases and J by 0 bases; unmatched bases: 16. This CDR3 comprises 19 residues. Germline lookup yields CDR1 SGHNT and CDR2 YYREEE (reference sequence). TCRdb recomputed calls from the reads with MiXCR, one row per CDR3 protein. Found here are about 320,000 distinct CDR3 sequences, over 7.5% of them singletons; the top ten hold 4.3%. Notes on the study in general: Cumulated frequencies of public TCR beta families served to identify carriers of CMV plus the relevant HLA. HLA-C-restricted CMV clonotypes gave the most frequent clonotype in two of eight donors.

This rearrangement joins TRBV5-4 to TRBJ2-3; 8 positions agree with TRBD1. The specimen was PBMCs. The TCR was taken from a human donor in good health (CMV status not recorded). Some clones in this sample may be carry-over from other donors' samples. CDR3 in amino acids: CASSVTGTGVLSSTDTQYF. The CDR3, as DNA: TGTGCCAGCAGCGTAACCGGGACAGGAGTTCTTTCTAGCACAGATACGCAGTATTTT. The full variable domain, rest sourced from reference TRBV5-4 and TRBJ2-3, is ETGVTQSPTHLIKTRGQQVTLRCSSQSGHNTVSWYQQALGQGPQFIFQYYREEENGRGNFPPRFSGLQFPNYSSELNVNALELDDSALYLCASSVTGTGVLSSTDTQYFGPGTRLTVL.